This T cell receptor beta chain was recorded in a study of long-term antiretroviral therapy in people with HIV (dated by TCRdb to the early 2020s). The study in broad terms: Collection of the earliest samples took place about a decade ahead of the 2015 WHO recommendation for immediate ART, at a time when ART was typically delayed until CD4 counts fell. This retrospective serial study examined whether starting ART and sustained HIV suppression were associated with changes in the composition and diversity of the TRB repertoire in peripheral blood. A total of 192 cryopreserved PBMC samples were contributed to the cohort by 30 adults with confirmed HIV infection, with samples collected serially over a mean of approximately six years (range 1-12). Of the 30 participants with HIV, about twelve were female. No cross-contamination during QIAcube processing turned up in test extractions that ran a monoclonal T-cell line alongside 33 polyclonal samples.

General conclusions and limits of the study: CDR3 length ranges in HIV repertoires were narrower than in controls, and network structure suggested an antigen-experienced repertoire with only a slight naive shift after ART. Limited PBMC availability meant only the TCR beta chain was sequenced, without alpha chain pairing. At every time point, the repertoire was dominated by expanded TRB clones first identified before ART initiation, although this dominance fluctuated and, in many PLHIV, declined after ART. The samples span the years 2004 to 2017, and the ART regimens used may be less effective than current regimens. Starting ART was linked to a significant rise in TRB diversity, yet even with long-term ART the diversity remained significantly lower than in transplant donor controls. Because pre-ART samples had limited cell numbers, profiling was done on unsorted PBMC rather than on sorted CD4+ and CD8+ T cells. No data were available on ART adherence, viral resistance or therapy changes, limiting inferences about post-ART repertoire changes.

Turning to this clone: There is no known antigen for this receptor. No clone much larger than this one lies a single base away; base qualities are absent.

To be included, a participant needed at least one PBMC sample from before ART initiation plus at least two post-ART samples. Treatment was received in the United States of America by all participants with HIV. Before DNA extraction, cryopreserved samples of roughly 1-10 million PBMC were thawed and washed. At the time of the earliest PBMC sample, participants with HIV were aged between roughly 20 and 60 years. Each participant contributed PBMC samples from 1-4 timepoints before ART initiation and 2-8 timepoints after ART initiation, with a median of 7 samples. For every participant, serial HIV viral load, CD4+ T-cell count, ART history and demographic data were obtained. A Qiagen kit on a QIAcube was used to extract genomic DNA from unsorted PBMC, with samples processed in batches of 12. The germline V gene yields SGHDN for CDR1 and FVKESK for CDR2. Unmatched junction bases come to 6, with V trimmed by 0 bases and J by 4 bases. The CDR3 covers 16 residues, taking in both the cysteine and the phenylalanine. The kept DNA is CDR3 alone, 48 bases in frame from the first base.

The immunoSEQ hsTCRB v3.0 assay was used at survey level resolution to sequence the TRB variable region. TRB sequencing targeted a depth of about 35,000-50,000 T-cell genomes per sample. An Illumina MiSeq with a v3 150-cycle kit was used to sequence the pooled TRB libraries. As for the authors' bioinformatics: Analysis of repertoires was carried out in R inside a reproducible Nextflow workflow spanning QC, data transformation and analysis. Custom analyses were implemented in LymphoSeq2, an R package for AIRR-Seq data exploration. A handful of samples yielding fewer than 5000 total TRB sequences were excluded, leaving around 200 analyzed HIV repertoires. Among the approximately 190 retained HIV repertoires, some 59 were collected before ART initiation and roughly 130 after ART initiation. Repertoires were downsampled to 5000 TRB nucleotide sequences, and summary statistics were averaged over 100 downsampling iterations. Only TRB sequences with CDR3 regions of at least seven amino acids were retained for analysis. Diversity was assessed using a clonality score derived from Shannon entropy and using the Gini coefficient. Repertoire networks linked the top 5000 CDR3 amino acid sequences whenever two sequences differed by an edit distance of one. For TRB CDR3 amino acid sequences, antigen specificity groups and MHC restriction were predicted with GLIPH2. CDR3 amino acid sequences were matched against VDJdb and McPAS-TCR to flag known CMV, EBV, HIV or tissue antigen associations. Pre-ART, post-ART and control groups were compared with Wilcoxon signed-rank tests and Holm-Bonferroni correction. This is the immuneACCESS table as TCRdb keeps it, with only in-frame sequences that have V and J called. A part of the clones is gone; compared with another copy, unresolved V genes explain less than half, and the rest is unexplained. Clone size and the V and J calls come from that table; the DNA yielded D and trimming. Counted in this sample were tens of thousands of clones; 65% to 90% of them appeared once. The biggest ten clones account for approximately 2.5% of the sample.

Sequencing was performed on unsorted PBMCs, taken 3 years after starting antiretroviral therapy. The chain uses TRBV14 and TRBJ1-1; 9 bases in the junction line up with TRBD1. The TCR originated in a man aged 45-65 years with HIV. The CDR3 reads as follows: CASSQDLGTGITEAFF. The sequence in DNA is TGTGCCAGCAGCCAAGACCTAGGGACAGGGATCACTGAAGCTTTCTTT.